The 23 T cell receptor beta chains listed next were all sequenced from one sample in a study of cytomegalovirus exposure and HLA in healthy donors. TCRdb's table, derived via immunoSEQ multiplex PCR, lists solely in-frame clones and lacks some. Among tens of thousands of clones listed, about 93% were seen once. The specimen was PBMCs. The receptors were sampled from a woman between 18 and 29 years old in good health and CMV-seropositive.

The CDR3 coding sequence is TGTGCCAGCAGCTTGGTGGGAGGAGGACATGGCTACACCTTC. Its protein is CASSLVGGGHGYTF. V and J are TRBV5-4 and TRBJ1-2; unclear D gene. V shed 0 bases and J shed 6 bases, with 12 bases lying between them. Germline values: CDR1 SGHNT, CDR2 YYREEE (reference sequence). The CDR3 is made up of 14 amino acids.

This chain joins TRBV27 and TRBJ1-1, with TRBD1 matching 7 bases. The CDR3 is 14 amino acids. CDR1 MNHEY and CDR2 SMNVEV come from the germline V gene (reference sequence). V shed 3 bases and J 2 bases; nucleotides not matched to a gene: 3. CDR3 protein: CASSLRGLNTEAFF. The DNA for the CDR3 is TGTGCCAGCAGTTTGAGGGGGCTTAACACTGAAGCTTTCTTT.

V and J are TRBV25-1 and TRBJ2-3, with 7 bases fitting TRBD2. The CDR3 runs 15 residues. J lost 6 bases, V lost 6 bases, and 12 bases had no gene match. CDR1 and CDR2 (germline): MGHDK, SYGVNS. The CDR3 spells CASSPRLKGGDTQYF. The CDR3 DNA sequence: TGTGCCAGCAGCCCCCGGCTAAAGGGAGGGGATACGCAGTATTTT.

The chain carries TRBV11-3 and TRBJ1-5; D is unresolved. The CDR3 is made up of 18 amino acids. Germline-derived CDR1 and CDR2 are SGHNT and YENEEA. V dropped 0 bases and J dropped 2 bases, with 17 bases sitting between them. For the CDR3, the DNA is TGTGCCAGCAGCTTAGACCCGTCGTACGGAGAAGGCAATCAGCCCCAGCATTTT. Protein: CASSLDPSYGEGNQPQHF.

This chain links TRBV7-2 with TRBJ1-5, with 7 bases fitting TRBD1. The CDR3 is made up of 13 amino acids. Germline V gene lookup returns CDR1 SGHTA and CDR2 FQGNSA. The ends lost 5 bases at V and 6 bases at J; junction bases unmatched: 4. The CDR3 protein is CASSTRQGQPQHF. The CDR3 nucleotides are TGTGCCAGCAGCACCCGACAGGGTCAGCCCCAGCATTTT.

The V gene is TRBV5-6, the J gene TRBJ1-6; 7 positions match TRBD1. This CDR3 region has 17 residues. V lost 0 bases, J lost 7 bases, and 10 bases stayed unmatched. Germline V CDR1 and CDR2: SGHDT, YYEEEE. The CDR3 nucleotides are TGTGCCAGCAGCTTGGGACTGACAGGGATTAAAAATTCACCCCTCCACTTT. Protein: CASSLGLTGIKNSPLHF.

The gene calls are TRBV6-5 and TRBJ2-2, with 7 positions matching TRBD2. Unmatched junction bases numbered 3, after V lost 2 bases and J lost 0 bases. CDR1 is MNHEY, CDR2 SVGAGI, per germline. CDR3 length equals 16 residues. The chain's CDR3 is CASSYAAGPNTGELFF. CDR3 nucleotide sequence: TGTGCCAGCAGTTACGCAGCGGGACCGAACACCGGGGAGCTGTTTTTT.

The V and J genes are TRBV27 and TRBJ1-2; TRBD1 might be the D (6 bases). Trimming cost V 4 bases and J 2 bases, with 11 bases left between them. Germline V gives CDR1 MNHEY, CDR2 SMNVEV (reference sequence). This CDR3 is 14 amino acids long. As DNA, the CDR3 is TGTGCCAGCAGTTCGGCAGGGGAAAACTATGGCTACACCTTC. The encoded protein is CASSSAGENYGYTF.

For the CDR3, the DNA is TGCAGCGTTGACCCCGGACGGGGCTACGAGCAGTACTTC. This encodes CSVDPGRGYEQYF. V gene TRBV29-1 combines with J gene TRBJ2-7, with a tentative D call TRBD2 (5 bases). Germline V gives CDR1 SQVTM, CDR2 ANQGSEA. The CDR3 extends over 13 amino acids. The germline V and J ends were trimmed by 3 bases and 3 bases, with 12 bases remaining between them.

The rearrangement uses TRBV5-3 and TRBJ2-7; possible D gene TRBD1, 6 bases. TRBV5-3 is classed as an ORF, of uncertain function. This CDR3 is 18 amino acids long. The germline V and J ends were trimmed by 1 base and 0 bases, with 20 bases remaining between them. DNA for the CDR3: TGTGCCAGAAGCTTGACCCAGAACAGGGAAACTGGCTCCTACGAGCAGTACTTC. It encodes CARSLTQNRETGSYEQYF.

The J gene is TRBJ2-7, the V gene TRBV2; D might be TRBD2 (5 bases). The CDR3 loop spans 12 amino acids. Germline V gene sequence: CDR1 SNHLY, CDR2 FYNNEI. Trimming left V 8 bases short and J 3 bases short, with 11 bases between. The CDR3 protein is CASDLGVYEQYF. The CDR3 DNA reads as TGTGCCAGCGACCTGGGAGTCTACGAGCAGTACTTC.

The chain couples TRBV4-1 to TRBJ2-2; 8 bases map to TRBD1. V gave up 2 bases and J gave up 1 base; unmatched junction bases: 6. CDR3 size: 17 residues. Germline CDR1 reads MGHRA; CDR2 reads YSYEKL. CDR3 nucleotide sequence: TGCGCCAGCAGCCAATTTACAGGGGGTGGGAACACCGGGGAGCTGTTTTTT. The encoded protein is CASSQFTGGGNTGELFF.

This clone occurred once. The genes are TRBV6-1 and TRBJ2-2; D not resolved. Germline V lookup: CDR1 MNHNS, CDR2 SASEGT. Trimming pared 2 bases from V and 1 base from J, leaving 5 bases between. There are 14 residues in the CDR3. CDR3 protein: CASSEFLNTGELFF. DNA for the CDR3: TGTGCCAGCAGTGAATTCCTGAACACCGGGGAGCTGTTTTTT.

The chain carries TRBV19 and TRBJ1-5; D not certain. V dropped 6 bases and J dropped 2 bases, with 14 bases sitting between them. The CDR3 is 15 residues long. Germline CDR1 and CDR2: LNHDA and SQIVND (reference sequence). CDR3 DNA sequence: TGTGCCAGTAGAACGAGCGGGGAGGGCAATCAGCCCCAGCATTTT. Translation gives CASRTSGEGNQPQHF.

V gene TRBV4-1 combines with J gene TRBJ2-5; D is possibly TRBD2 (5 bases). Germline assignment: CDR1 MGHRA and CDR2 YSYEKL. CDR3 length: 16 residues. The V end lost 0 bases, the J end lost 5 bases, and 16 bases lay between the germline ends. The chain's CDR3 is CASSQDRGPLRETQYF. Written as DNA, the CDR3 is TGCGCCAGCAGCCAAGATCGCGGGCCGCTTAGGGAGACCCAGTACTTC.

V is TRBV19 and J is TRBJ1-1; 8 nucleotides agree with TRBD1. This CDR3 region has 16 residues. Germline CDR1 is LNHDA and CDR2 is SQIVND (reference sequence). Trimming at V came to 1 base and at J to 5 bases, leaving 9 bases not matched to a gene. CDR3 amino acids: CASSIGGTGRGTEAFF. The CDR3 DNA sequence: TGTGCCAGTAGTATAGGGGGGACAGGCAGAGGAACTGAAGCTTTCTTT.

The chain is built from TRBV5-1 and TRBJ2-7; possibly TRBD2 for D (7 bases). The V gene lost 4 bases and the J gene lost 5 bases, with 31 bases spanning the gap. The germline V gene has CDR1 SGHRS and CDR2 YFSETQ. The CDR3 sequence is 19 residues long. The CDR3 sequence is CASSPKWGAGAGYFDEQYF. The CDR3, as DNA: TGCGCCAGCAGCCCTAAATGGGGGGCGGGGGCTGGATATTTCGACGAGCAGTACTTC.

With regard to this clone: The sample has other DNA sequences that encode this CDR3 too. This sequence joins TRBV9 and TRBJ1-5; 8 nucleotides agree with TRBD1. CDR1 and CDR2 from the germline V gene are SGDLS and YYNGEE. Unmatched junction bases numbered 0, after V lost 2 bases and J lost 2 bases. The CDR3 contains 14 residues. The DNA for the CDR3 is TGTGCCAGCAGCGTGACAGGGGGCAATCAGCCCCAGCATTTT. This codes for CASSVTGGNQPQHF.

The V and J genes are TRBV2 and TRBJ2-3; D possibly corresponds to TRBD2 (6 bases). CDR3 length: 15 amino acids. Germline V gene sequence: CDR1 SNHLY, CDR2 FYNNEI. With 4 bases removed from V and 2 bases from J, the gap between germline ends came to 13 bases. The CDR3 bases are TGTGCCAGCAGTGTGGAGGGGTTATCCACAGATACGCAGTATTTT. It is translated as CASSVEGLSTDTQYF.

The chain couples TRBV28 to TRBJ1-6, with 9 bases identical to TRBD1. This CDR3 comprises 16 residues. The V gene's germline CDR1 is MDHEN and CDR2 SYDVKM. Trimming at V came to 6 bases and at J to 8 bases, leaving 11 bases not matched to a gene. The CDR3 reads CASSSRDRDSYSPLHF. The DNA of the CDR3 is TGTGCCAGCAGCTCCCGGGACAGGGACAGCTATTCACCCCTCCACTTT.

The V and J genes are TRBV6-1 and TRBJ2-2; 8 bases line up with TRBD1. The V gene's germline CDR1 is MNHNS and CDR2 SASEGT. This CDR3 is 14 amino acids long. V lost 6 bases and J lost 5; bases outside the gene matches: 5. The CDR3 sequence is CASRDRARTGELFF. The CDR3 DNA reads as TGTGCCAGCAGGGACAGGGCGCGGACCGGGGAGCTGTTTTTT.

This rearrangement joins TRBV19 to TRBJ2-3; tentative D call: TRBD2 (7 bases). V was clipped by 4 bases and J by 1 base, with 15 bases between them. The CDR3 is 16 residues long. Germline loops: CDR1 LNHDA, CDR2 SQIVND (reference sequence). The CDR3 loop reads CASSTSRGARTDTQYF. The CDR3 DNA follows: TGTGCCAGTAGTACATCTCGGGGGGCTCGCACAGATACGCAGTATTTT.

The chain carries TRBV19 and TRBJ2-7; TRBD1 aligns across 10 bases. This CDR3 is built from 17 residues. V was clipped by 4 bases and J by 4 bases; unmatched bases: 13. Germline CDR1 LNHDA, CDR2 SQIVND (reference sequence). The CDR3 reads CASSKEDRGSIRYEQYF. DNA of the CDR3: TGTGCCAGTAGTAAGGAGGACAGGGGGTCAATTCGTTACGAGCAGTACTTC.